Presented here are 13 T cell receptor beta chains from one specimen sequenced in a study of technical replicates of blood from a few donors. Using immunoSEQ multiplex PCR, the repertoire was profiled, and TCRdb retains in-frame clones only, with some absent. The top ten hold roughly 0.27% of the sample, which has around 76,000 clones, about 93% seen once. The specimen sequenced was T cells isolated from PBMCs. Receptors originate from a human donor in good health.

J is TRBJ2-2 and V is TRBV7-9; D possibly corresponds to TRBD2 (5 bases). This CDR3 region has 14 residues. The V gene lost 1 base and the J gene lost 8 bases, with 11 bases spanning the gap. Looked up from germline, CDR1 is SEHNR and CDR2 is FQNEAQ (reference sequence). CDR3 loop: CASSLGLEEGELFF. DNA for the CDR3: TGTGCCAGCAGCTTAGGACTGGAGGAAGGGGAGCTGTTTTTT.

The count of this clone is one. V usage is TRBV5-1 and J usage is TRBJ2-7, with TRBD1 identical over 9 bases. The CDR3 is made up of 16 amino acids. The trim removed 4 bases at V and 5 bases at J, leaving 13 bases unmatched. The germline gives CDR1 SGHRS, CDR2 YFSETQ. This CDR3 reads CASSPQTPGQGDEQYF. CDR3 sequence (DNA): TGCGCCAGCAGCCCCCAGACCCCGGGACAGGGAGACGAGCAGTACTTC.

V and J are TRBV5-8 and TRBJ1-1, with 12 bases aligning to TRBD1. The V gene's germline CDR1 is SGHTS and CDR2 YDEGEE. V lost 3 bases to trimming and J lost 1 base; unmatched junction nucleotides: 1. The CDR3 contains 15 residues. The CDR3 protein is CASSWGQGANTEAFF. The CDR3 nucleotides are TGTGCCAGCAGCTGGGGACAGGGGGCGAACACTGAAGCTTTCTTT.

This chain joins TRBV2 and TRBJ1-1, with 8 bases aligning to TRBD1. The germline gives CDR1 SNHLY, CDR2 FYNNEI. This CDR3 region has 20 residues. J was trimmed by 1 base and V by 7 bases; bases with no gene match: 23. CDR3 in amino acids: CASNSRTGYRRDIQNTEAFF. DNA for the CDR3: TGTGCCAGCAACTCACGGACAGGGTATCGAAGGGATATACAGAACACTGAAGCTTTCTTT.

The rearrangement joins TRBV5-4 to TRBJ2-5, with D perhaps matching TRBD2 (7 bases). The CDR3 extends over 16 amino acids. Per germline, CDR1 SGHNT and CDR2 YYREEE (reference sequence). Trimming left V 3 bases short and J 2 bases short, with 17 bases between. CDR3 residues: CASSYGGRGEQETQYF. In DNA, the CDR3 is TGTGCCAGCAGCTACGGGGGGCGCGGAGAACAAGAGACCCAGTACTTC.

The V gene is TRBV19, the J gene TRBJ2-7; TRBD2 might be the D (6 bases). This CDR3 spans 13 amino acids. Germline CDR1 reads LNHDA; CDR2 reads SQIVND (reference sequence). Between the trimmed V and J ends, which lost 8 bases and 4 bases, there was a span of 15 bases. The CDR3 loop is CASRGNQLYEQYF. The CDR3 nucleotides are TGTGCCAGTCGGGGGAACCAGCTGTACGAGCAGTACTTC.

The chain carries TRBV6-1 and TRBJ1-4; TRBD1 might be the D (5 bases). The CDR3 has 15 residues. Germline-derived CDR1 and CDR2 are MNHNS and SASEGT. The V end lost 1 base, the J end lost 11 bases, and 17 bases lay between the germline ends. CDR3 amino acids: CASSEEGRLGLKLFF. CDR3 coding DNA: TGTGCCAGCAGTGAAGAGGGGCGTTTGGGACTCAAACTGTTTTTT.

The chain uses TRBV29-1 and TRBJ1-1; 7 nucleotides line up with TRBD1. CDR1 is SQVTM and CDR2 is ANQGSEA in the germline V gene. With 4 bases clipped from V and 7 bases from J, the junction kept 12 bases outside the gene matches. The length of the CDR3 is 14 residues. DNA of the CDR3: TGCAGCGTTGCCTCCTTACAGGGGCCCTTTGAAGCTTTCTTT. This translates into CSVASLQGPFEAFF.

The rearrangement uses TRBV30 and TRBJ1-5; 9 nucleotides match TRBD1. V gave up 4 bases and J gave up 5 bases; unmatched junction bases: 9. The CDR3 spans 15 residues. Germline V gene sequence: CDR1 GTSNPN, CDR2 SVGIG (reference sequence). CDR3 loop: CAWTRPDRGDQPQHF. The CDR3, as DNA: TGTGCCTGGACCCGCCCGGACAGGGGAGATCAGCCCCAGCATTTT.

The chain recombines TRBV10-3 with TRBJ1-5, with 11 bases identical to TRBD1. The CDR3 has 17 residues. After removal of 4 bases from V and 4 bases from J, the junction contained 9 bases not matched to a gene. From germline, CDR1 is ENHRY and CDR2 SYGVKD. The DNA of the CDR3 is TGTGCCATCAGTGGGACAGGGGGCAGCGGGCCGAATCAGCCCCAGCATTTT. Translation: CAISGTGGSGPNQPQHF.

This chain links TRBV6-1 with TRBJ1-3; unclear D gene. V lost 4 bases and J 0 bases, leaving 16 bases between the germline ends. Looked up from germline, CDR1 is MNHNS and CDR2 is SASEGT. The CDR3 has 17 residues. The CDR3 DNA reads TGTGCCAGCAGTGTTTGGGCCAAACAATTCTCTGGAAACACCATATATTTT. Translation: CASSVWAKQFSGNTIYF.

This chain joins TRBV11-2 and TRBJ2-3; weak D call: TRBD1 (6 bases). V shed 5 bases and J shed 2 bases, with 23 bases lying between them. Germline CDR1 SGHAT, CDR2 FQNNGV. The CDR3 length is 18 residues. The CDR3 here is CASSEKPGQLRTTDTQYF. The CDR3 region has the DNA TGTGCCAGCAGCGAAAAACCGGGACAATTAAGGACCACAGATACGCAGTATTTT.

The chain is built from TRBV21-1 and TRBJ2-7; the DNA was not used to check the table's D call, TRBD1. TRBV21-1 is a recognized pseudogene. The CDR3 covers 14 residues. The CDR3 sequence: CASSNKGTAYEQYF. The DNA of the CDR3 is TGTGCCAGCAGCAACAAAGGGACAGCCTACGAGCAGTACTTC.